The 32 T cell receptor beta chains reported below all come from one sample, sequenced in a study of blood T cell repertoires in COVID-19. Libraries were prepared by immunoSEQ multiplex PCR; TCRdb keeps only in-frame clonotypes and omits some of them. Among 100,000 or so clones listed, 81% were seen once. The sequencing sample was made of peripheral blood. The receptors were sampled from an elderly man with acute or convalescent COVID-19.

The V call is TRBV29-1, the J call TRBJ2-3; 10 bases are a match to TRBD2. Trimming cost V 7 bases and J 3 bases; bases outside gene matches: 1. The CDR3 contains 12 residues. Per germline, CDR1 SQVTM and CDR2 ANQGSEA. The CDR3 DNA reads as TGCAGCGGACTAGCGGGTACAGATACGCAGTATTTT. Its translation is CSGLAGTDTQYF.

The chain recombines TRBV4-1 with TRBJ2-7; perhaps TRBD1 as D (6 bases). The CDR3 sequence is 15 residues long. V was cut by 1 base and J by 3 bases, with 13 bases left in between. Germline values: CDR1 MGHRA, CDR2 YSYEKL. CDR3 sequence (DNA): TGCGCCAGCAGCCAAGCTCCAGGGACAAACTACGAGCAGTACTTC. Protein product: CASSQAPGTNYEQYF.

The chain uses TRBV19 and TRBJ1-1; D might be TRBD1 (5 bases). Germline-derived CDR1 and CDR2 are LNHDA and SQIVND (reference sequence). The CDR3 totals 14 residues. Between the trimmed V and J ends, which lost 6 bases and 0 bases, there was a span of 11 bases. The CDR3 is CASREGSMNTEAFF. CDR3 in DNA: TGTGCCAGTAGGGAGGGGTCCATGAACACTGAAGCTTTCTTT.

This clone was seen more than once but under ten times. This sequence joins TRBV7-8 and TRBJ1-5; TRBD1 matches 9 bases. This CDR3 is built from 16 residues. Trimming at V came to 7 bases and at J to 2 bases, leaving 9 bases not matched to a gene. Germline V gene sequence: CDR1 SGHVS, CDR2 FQNEAQ. CDR3 residues: CASTLDRDRGNQPQHF. The CDR3 DNA is TGTGCCAGCACCCTGGACCGGGACAGGGGCAATCAGCCCCAGCATTTT.

The rearrangement uses TRBV18 and TRBJ1-2; no clear D. CDR1 is KGHSH and CDR2 is LQKENI in the germline V gene. The CDR3 loop spans 16 amino acids. Trimming left V 3 bases short and J 0 bases short, with 14 bases between. The CDR3 loop reads CASSPQELQANYGYTF. The CDR3 coding sequence is TGTGCCAGCTCACCCCAGGAATTACAAGCTAACTATGGCTACACCTTC.

The CDR3 here is CASSRDRGWNTEAFF. The CDR3 nucleotides are TGTGCCAGCAGTAGGGACAGGGGGTGGAACACTGAAGCTTTCTTT. The chain couples TRBV2 to TRBJ1-1; TRBD1 matches 11 bases. Losses at the gene ends were 5 bases for V and 1 base for J; bases not matched to a gene: 3. There are 15 residues in the CDR3. From germline, CDR1 is SNHLY and CDR2 FYNNEI.

Comments on this clone: The same CDR3 also results from other DNA sequences found in this sample. This sequence joins TRBV18 and TRBJ1-4; D is possibly TRBD1 (5 bases). The CDR3 spans 14 residues. Germline loops: CDR1 KGHSH, CDR2 LQKENI. Trimming left V 3 bases short and J 0 bases short, with 5 bases between. This CDR3 reads CASSPTATNEKLFF. The CDR3 DNA reads as TGTGCCAGCTCACCGACAGCAACTAATGAAAAACTGTTTTTT.

J is TRBJ2-7 and V is TRBV6-2 or TRBV6-3; D perhaps matches TRBD1 (6 bases). Trimming cost V 0 bases and J 4 bases, with 10 bases left between them. In germline, CDR1 is MNHEY, CDR2 SVGEGT. The CDR3 contains 14 residues. The CDR3 coding sequence is TGTGCCAGCAGTTACTCAACAGGGATATACGAGCAGTACTTC. It codes for CASSYSTGIYEQYF.

The rearrangement links TRBV7-9 to TRBJ1-5, with D possibly matching TRBD1 (5 bases). The V end was cut by 5 bases, the J end by 7 bases, with 15 bases between. This CDR3 is 14 amino acids long. CDR1 and CDR2 (germline): SEHNR, FQNEAQ (reference sequence). As DNA, the CDR3 is TGTGCCAGCAGCAGTCAGGGTTTTATGCAGCCCCAGCATTTT. Protein sequence: CASSSQGFMQPQHF.

The chain recombines TRBV6-2 or TRBV6-3 with TRBJ1-6, with TRBD1 matching over 8 bases. The CDR3 is made up of 15 amino acids. The junction had 8 bases not matched to a gene; V was cut back by 4 bases and J by 9 bases. Germline V gene sequence: CDR1 MNHEY, CDR2 SVGEGT. CDR3 coding DNA: TGTGCCAGCAGTTCTCCGGACAGGGCTGGTTCACCCCTCCACTTT. Residues: CASSSPDRAGSPLHF.

This clone has only one observation. The rearrangement uses TRBV5-6 and TRBJ2-1, with a possible D match to TRBD2 (6 bases). CDR3 length equals 14 residues. Germline V lookup: CDR1 SGHDT, CDR2 YYEEEE. V was pared by 2 bases and J by 8 bases, with 14 bases between. CDR3 sequence: CASSFPPGDHEQFF. CDR3 sequence (DNA): TGTGCCAGCAGCTTCCCCCCGGGGGACCATGAGCAGTTCTTC.

In this sample, this clone turned up a few times. This CDR3 is CASSLVQGSIYGYTF. The CDR3 nucleotides read TGTGCCAGCAGTTTAGTACAGGGCTCAATTTATGGCTACACCTTC. This chain uses TRBV2 with TRBJ1-2; D might be TRBD1 (6 bases). Looked up from germline, CDR1 is SNHLY and CDR2 is FYNNEI. This CDR3 has 15 amino acids. Deletions cut 5 bases from V and 5 bases from J, with 18 bases between.

V and J are TRBV25-1 and TRBJ1-4, with TRBD1 matching 8 bases. With 3 bases clipped from V and 7 bases from J, the junction kept 10 bases outside the gene matches. The CDR3 has 16 amino acids. In germline, CDR1 is MGHDK, CDR2 SYGVNS. The CDR3 sequence is CASSDRARGLFEKLFF. CDR3 coding DNA: TGTGCCAGCAGTGATAGGGCCAGGGGGCTTTTTGAAAAACTGTTTTTT. Looking up the rest from reference TRBV25-1 and TRBJ1-4 gives the full variable domain: EADIYQTPRYLVIGTGKKITLECSQTMGHDKMYWYQQDPGMELHLIHYSYGVNSTEKGDLSSESTVSRIRTEHFPLTLESARPSHTSQYLCASSDRARGLFEKLFFGSGTQLSVL.

The chain is built from TRBV19 and TRBJ2-3; 14 bases align to TRBD2. Trimming took 4 bases from V and 4 from J; bases not matched to a gene: 4. The CDR3 contains 16 residues. Germline V gives CDR1 LNHDA, CDR2 SQIVND (reference sequence). CDR3 sequence (DNA): TGTGCCAGTAGTACAAGACTAGCGGGAGGGCCAGATACGCAGTATTTT. Translating gives CASSTRLAGGPDTQYF.

This clone was recorded a few times. V is TRBV27 and J is TRBJ2-7; D might be TRBD1 (7 bases). The CDR3 length is 15 residues. V gave up 2 bases and J gave up 1 base, with 12 bases separating them. The germline gives CDR1 MNHEY, CDR2 SMNVEV (reference sequence). CDR3 DNA sequence: TGTGCCAGCAGTTTAGGAGGGACAGTTTCCTACGAGCAGTACTTC. Its translation: CASSLGGTVSYEQYF.

This chain connects TRBV27 to TRBJ1-2, with no clear D. Per the germline V gene, CDR1 is MNHEY and CDR2 is SMNVEV (reference sequence). Trimming removed 8 bases from V and 4 bases from J, with 14 bases in between. CDR3 length: 13 residues. This chain's CDR3 is CASSPQRLYGYTF. CDR3 in DNA: TGTGCCAGCTCGCCCCAGAGGCTCTATGGCTACACCTTC.

The chain combines TRBV16 with TRBJ2-1; 8 bases are a match to TRBD2. Germline V gene sequence: CDR1 KGHSY, CDR2 FQNENV. CDR3 length: 15 residues. The ends lost 5 bases at V and 6 bases at J; junction bases unmatched: 9. CDR3 residues: CASSFIGLAGNEQFF. The CDR3 nucleotides are TGTGCCAGCAGCTTTATAGGACTAGCAGGCAATGAGCAGTTCTTC.

V usage is TRBV28 and J usage is TRBJ1-1, with D possibly being TRBD1 (6 bases). The CDR3 consists of 13 residues. V was cut by 2 bases and J by 11 bases, with 15 bases left in between. Germline assignment: CDR1 MDHEN and CDR2 SYDVKM. In nucleotides, the CDR3 is TGTGCCAGCAGTTTAACAGGGCCTGGTGGTGCTTTCTTT. This gives the protein CASSLTGPGGAFF.

The chain joins TRBV19 to TRBJ2-6; unclear D gene. The CDR3 has 16 amino acids. Germline assignment: CDR1 LNHDA and CDR2 SQIVND (reference sequence). The V gene lost 1 base and the J gene lost 1 base, with 8 bases spanning the gap. CDR3 loop: CASSIASRSGANVLTF. The CDR3 nucleotides are TGTGCCAGTAGTATAGCGTCGAGATCTGGGGCCAACGTCCTGACTTTC.

The sample holds a few counts of this clone. This chain uses TRBV5-1 with TRBJ1-2; a possible D gene is TRBD1 (6 bases). Germline loops: CDR1 SGHRS, CDR2 YFSETQ. V shed 1 base and J shed 4 bases, with 14 bases lying between them. The CDR3 is 15 amino acids. The CDR3 here is CASSLSRGLSYGYTF. CDR3 nucleotides: TGCGCCAGCAGCTTGAGCAGGGGATTAAGCTATGGCTACACCTTC. The variable domain in full, completed from reference TRBV5-1 and TRBJ1-2, reads KAGVTQTPRYLIKTRGQQVTLSCSPISGHRSVSWYQQTPGQGLQFLFEYFSETQRNKGNFPGRFSGRQFSNSRSEMNVSTLELGDSALYLCASSLSRGLSYGYTFGSGTRLTVV.

This clone occurred once. The V gene is TRBV7-3, the J gene TRBJ2-7; no firm D call. Germline V CDR1 and CDR2: SGHTA, FQGTGA. This CDR3 region has 15 residues. Trimming took 1 base from V and 3 from J, leaving 13 bases between them. The CDR3 DNA reads as TGTGCCAGCAGCTTAATGGCGGTAGAAGGCTACGAGCAGTACTTC. Its protein is CASSLMAVEGYEQYF.

This clone was seen a few times. V gene TRBV6-5 combines with J gene TRBJ2-2; 8 positions match TRBD2. After removal of 6 bases from V and 7 bases from J, the junction contained 10 bases not matched to a gene. Per germline, CDR1 MNHEY and CDR2 SVGAGI. The length of the CDR3 is 15 residues. For the CDR3, the DNA is TGTGCCAGCAGCACGAAGCGGGAGTATAGCGGGGAGCTGTTTTTT. This encodes CASSTKREYSGELFF.

The chain joins TRBV25-1 to TRBJ2-5; no clear D gene. Germline values: CDR1 MGHDK, CDR2 SYGVNS. The germline V and J ends were trimmed by 5 bases and 4 bases, with 8 bases remaining between them. CDR3 length: 12 residues. The DNA of the CDR3 is TGTGCCAGCAGTCCCCTCGGAGAGACCCAGTACTTC. Residues: CASSPLGETQYF.

The chain combines TRBV4-2 with TRBJ2-7, with D maybe TRBD2 (6 bases). Germline loops: CDR1 LGHNA, CDR2 YNFKEQ. CDR3 length: 15 residues. Between the trimmed V and J ends, which lost 3 bases and 0 bases, there was a span of 12 bases. CDR3 protein: CASSHEAGYSYEQYF. The CDR3 bases are TGTGCCAGCAGCCACGAAGCGGGCTACTCCTACGAGCAGTACTTC.

Details on this clone: Other DNA sequences in the same sample also yield this CDR3. This rearrangement joins TRBV28 to TRBJ1-3; D is ambiguous. V lost 7 bases and J lost 0, with 16 bases in between. CDR1 MDHEN and CDR2 SYDVKM come from the germline V gene. This CDR3 comprises 16 residues. The chain's CDR3 is CASTSLGPVSGNTIYF. Written as DNA, the CDR3 is TGTGCCAGCACTAGCCTCGGACCAGTCTCTGGAAACACCATATATTTT.

The gene calls are TRBV28 and TRBJ1-2; a weak D match, TRBD1 (6 bases). The V end was cut by 2 bases, the J end by 5 bases, with 9 bases between. The germline CDR1 and CDR2 sequences are MDHEN and SYDVKM. The CDR3 is 13 amino acids. The CDR3 spells CASSLAQGYGYTF. The CDR3 nucleotides read TGTGCCAGCAGTTTAGCCCAGGGGTATGGCTACACCTTC.

The V gene is TRBV4-3, the J gene TRBJ1-1; unclear D gene. Germline values: CDR1 LGHNA, CDR2 YSLEER. This CDR3 has 15 residues. Trimming stripped 6 bases from V and 5 bases from J, with 19 bases between. The CDR3 DNA reads as TGCGCCAGCAGGCCGTCACTGGGCTCAGTGACTGAAGCTTTCTTT. Amino acid sequence: CASRPSLGSVTEAFF.

This rearrangement joins TRBV11-2 to TRBJ2-7, with 13 bases fitting TRBD2. From germline, CDR1 is SGHAT and CDR2 FQNNGV. V dropped 2 bases and J dropped 6; count of bases not matched to a gene: 7. This CDR3 contains 16 residues. The CDR3 bases are TGTGCCAGCAGCTTAACAGCGGGACTAGCGGGACCCGAGCAGTACTTC. It codes for CASSLTAGLAGPEQYF.

The V and J genes are TRBV29-1 and TRBJ1-5, with D tentatively TRBD1 (6 bases). Germline V gives CDR1 SQVTM, CDR2 ANQGSEA. The V end was cut by 6 bases, the J end by 7 bases, with 16 bases between. CDR3 length equals 13 residues. The CDR3 spells CSVGETGKQPQHF. Here the CDR3 DNA reads TGCAGCGTGGGGGAAACAGGGAAACAGCCCCAGCATTTT.

The V gene is TRBV29-1, the J gene TRBJ2-3; D is possibly TRBD2 (5 bases). Germline values: CDR1 SQVTM, CDR2 ANQGSEA. The CDR3 runs to 12 residues. Between the trimmed V and J ends, which lost 7 bases and 3 bases, there was a span of 11 bases. CDR3 sequence reads: CSDIRGTDTQYF. The CDR3 DNA sequence: TGCAGCGACATAAGAGGGACAGATACGCAGTATTTT.

The V call is TRBV28, the J call TRBJ1-5; 7 bases line up with TRBD1. The CDR3 length is 15 residues. The trim removed 3 bases at V and 2 bases at J, leaving 4 bases unmatched. The germline V gene has CDR1 MDHEN and CDR2 SYDVKM. The CDR3 nucleotides read TGTGCCAGCAGTTTTCACAGGGGTGGCAATCAGCCCCAGCATTTT. Its protein product is CASSFHRGGNQPQHF.

The genes are TRBV27 and TRBJ1-2, with D maybe TRBD1 (5 bases). Trimming took off 5 bases at V and 7 bases at J, with 11 bases between the two ends. The CDR3 contains 12 residues. Germline V gene sequence: CDR1 MNHEY, CDR2 SMNVEV (reference sequence). The CDR3 protein is CASSRPGLGYTF. CDR3 sequence (DNA): TGTGCCAGCAGTCGGCCAGGGCTTGGCTACACCTTC.